The 20 T cell receptor beta chains below all came from one sample that was sequenced in a study of T cell responses to AZD1222 COVID-19 vaccine. Generated by immunoSEQ multiplex PCR, the TCRdb table keeps only in-frame clones and is missing some. The sample shows 85,000 to 130,000 clones, around nine tenths of them seen only once. This sample comprised peripheral blood, obtained 28 days after the second dose of the MenACWY control vaccine. These receptors were taken from an adult who received the MenACWY meningococcal vaccine as a control.

The CDR3 region has the DNA TGTGCCACCAGTGATGGGGGGAGAAACGAGCAGTACTTC. Amino acids: CATSDGGRNEQYF. The chain carries TRBV24-1 and TRBJ2-7, with D maybe TRBD2 (6 bases). Germline assignment: CDR1 KGHDR and CDR2 SFDVKD. The CDR3 runs 13 residues. The V end lost 3 bases, the J end lost 5 bases, and 10 bases lay between the germline ends.

This chain links TRBV2 with TRBJ2-3, with D perhaps matching TRBD1 (5 bases). This CDR3 spans 14 amino acids. Trimming shortened V by 3 bases and J by 5 bases, and 12 bases separated the two germline ends. Germline CDR1 and CDR2: SNHLY and FYNNEI. DNA of the CDR3: TGTGCCAGCAGTGACAGGGTTAGGGAAGATACGCAGTATTTT. This sequence encodes CASSDRVREDTQYF.

V gene TRBV9 combines with J gene TRBJ2-7, with 8 bases that match TRBD2. The CDR3 is made up of 17 amino acids. J was trimmed by 3 bases and V by 0 bases; bases with no gene match: 11. CDR1 and CDR2 from the germline V gene are SGDLS and YYNGEE. CDR3 DNA: TGTGCCAGCAGCGTAGCTACGGGAGCGGGGGCCATCTACGAGCAGTACTTC. Its protein is CASSVATGAGAIYEQYF.

The V call is TRBV9, the J call TRBJ1-3; D is unresolved. The CDR3 length is 14 residues. Trimming removed 1 base at V and 2 bases at J, with 7 bases between. Germline V gives CDR1 SGDLS, CDR2 YYNGEE. This chain's CDR3 is CASSVQDPGNTIYF. The CDR3 DNA sequence: TGTGCCAGCAGCGTACAAGACCCTGGAAACACCATATATTTT.

This chain uses TRBV19 with TRBJ1-6; perhaps TRBD1 as D (5 bases). V lost 7 bases, J lost 9 bases, and 16 bases lay in between. The CDR3 loop spans 14 amino acids. CDR1 and CDR2 from the germline V gene are LNHDA and SQIVND (reference sequence). The CDR3 loop is CASTNWGGSSPLHF. The CDR3 DNA reads as TGTGCCAGTACGAACTGGGGGGGTAGTTCACCCCTCCACTTT.

The chain carries TRBV5-1 and TRBJ1-6; 8 bases are shared with TRBD1. From germline, CDR1 is SGHRS and CDR2 YFSETQ. The V gene end was trimmed by 1 base and the J gene end by 10 bases; junction bases not matched to a gene: 4. The CDR3 runs to 14 residues. Written as DNA, the CDR3 is TGCGCCAGCAGCTTGAACAGGGGGGAGTCACCCCTCCACTTT. This gives the protein CASSLNRGESPLHF.

The chain combines TRBV7-2 with TRBJ1-1, with D tentatively TRBD1 (5 bases). CDR3 length: 17 amino acids. V was trimmed by 3 bases and J by 4 bases, leaving 21 bases between them. Germline values: CDR1 SGHTA, CDR2 FQGNSA. The CDR3 nucleotides read TGTGCCAGCAGCTTTAGTGGGTCGGGACTTTTTGGCACTGAAGCTTTCTTT. Encoded protein: CASSFSGSGLFGTEAFF.

The chain carries TRBV5-4 and TRBJ1-1; D gene ambiguous. CDR1 and CDR2 from the germline V gene are SGHNT and YYREEE (reference sequence). The V end lost 2 bases, the J end lost 2 bases, and 19 bases lay between the germline ends. The length of the CDR3 is 17 residues. This CDR3 reads CASSFGIGGGVNTEAFF. CDR3 bases: TGTGCCAGCAGCTTTGGAATAGGAGGAGGAGTAAACACTGAAGCTTTCTTT.

J is TRBJ1-5 and V is TRBV7-2; TRBD1 aligns across 7 bases. CDR3 length: 17 residues. Looked up from germline, CDR1 is SGHTA and CDR2 is FQGNSA. J was trimmed by 2 bases and V by 3 bases; bases with no gene match: 10. The CDR3, as DNA: TGTGCCAGCAGCTTGTTTACAGGGGATTGGCGCAATCAGCCCCAGCATTTT. Its translation: CASSLFTGDWRNQPQHF.

This clone was found a few times. V usage is TRBV18 and J usage is TRBJ1-6; 8 bases line up with TRBD1. Losses at the gene ends were 6 bases for V and 10 bases for J; bases not matched to a gene: 11. The CDR3 consists of 15 residues. Germline V gene data show CDR1 as KGHSH and CDR2 as LQKENI. The CDR3 protein is CASSPPPGGGSPLHF. The CDR3 nucleotides are TGTGCCAGCTCGCCTCCCCCAGGGGGCGGGTCACCCCTCCACTTT.

V gene TRBV28 combines with J gene TRBJ1-2, with TRBD1 identical over 10 bases. This CDR3 comprises 15 residues. V lost 2 bases to trimming and J lost 8 bases; unmatched junction nucleotides: 8. Germline loops: CDR1 MDHEN, CDR2 SYDVKM. The CDR3 region is CASSLSWDRGEGYTF. DNA of the CDR3: TGTGCCAGCAGTTTAAGCTGGGACAGGGGAGAGGGCTACACCTTC.

This chain joins TRBV7-2 and TRBJ2-2; tentative D call: TRBD2 (5 bases). The germline V gene encodes CDR1 SGHTA and CDR2 FQGNSA. This CDR3 comprises 14 residues. V gave up 2 bases and J gave up 5 bases, with 9 bases separating them. The CDR3 loop is CASSLTPGTGELFF. The CDR3 DNA follows: TGTGCCAGCAGCTTAACTCCGGGGACCGGGGAGCTGTTTTTT.

This chain links TRBV7-3 with TRBJ2-7, with no clear D. V gave up 1 base and J gave up 3 bases, with 7 bases separating them. The CDR3 is 13 amino acids. Per the germline V gene, CDR1 is SGHTA and CDR2 is FQGTGA. CDR3 sequence reads: CASSLNPGYEQYF. The CDR3, as DNA: TGTGCCAGCAGCTTAAACCCCGGCTACGAGCAGTACTTC.

This chain links TRBV7-3 with TRBJ2-5; no firm D call. CDR3 length equals 13 residues. Looked up from germline, CDR1 is SGHTA and CDR2 is FQGTGA. Trimming shortened V by 5 bases and J by 5 bases, and 12 bases separated the two germline ends. CDR3 protein: CASSLGSSETQYF. CDR3 nucleotides: TGTGCCAGCAGCCTAGGTTCGTCGGAGACCCAGTACTTC.

This rearrangement joins TRBV20-1 to TRBJ2-7; TRBD2 agrees at 10 bases. Germline assignment: CDR1 DFQATT and CDR2 SNEGSKA (reference sequence). The ends lost 3 bases at V and 3 bases at J; junction bases unmatched: 5. The CDR3 is made up of 14 amino acids. The CDR3 protein is CSASKLAGRYEQYF. DNA of the CDR3: TGCAGTGCTAGTAAACTAGCGGGGCGCTACGAGCAGTACTTC.

The gene calls are TRBV5-1 and TRBJ2-7; 9 bases are a match to TRBD1. J lost 2 bases, V lost 4 bases, and 10 bases had no gene match. This CDR3 is 16 amino acids long. Germline V gene data show CDR1 as SGHRS and CDR2 as YFSETQ. For the CDR3, the DNA is TGCGCCAGCAGCCGAGGGGACAGGGACCCTACCTACGAGCAGTACTTC. Translating gives CASSRGDRDPTYEQYF.

This chain uses TRBV7-6 with TRBJ1-2; TRBD1 matches 7 bases. V trimming: 5 bases; J trimming: 4 bases; junction bases outside the gene matches: 10. The germline gives CDR1 SGHVS, CDR2 FNYEAQ. The CDR3 runs 15 residues. In DNA form, the CDR3 reads TGTGCCAGCAGCCCTCGTACAGGGGTGAGCTATGGCTACACCTTC. It specifies CASSPRTGVSYGYTF.

V gene TRBV30 combines with J gene TRBJ1-1; no definite D call. CDR3 size: 14 residues. V was clipped by 3 bases and J by 3 bases, with 14 bases between them. In germline, CDR1 is GTSNPN, CDR2 SVGIG (reference sequence). The CDR3 sequence: CAWRRALSDTEAFF. The CDR3 DNA is TGTGCCTGGAGAAGGGCCCTTTCCGACACTGAAGCTTTCTTT.

The chain recombines TRBV5-1 with TRBJ1-6, with D unclear. The CDR3 extends over 13 amino acids. Germline assignment: CDR1 SGHRS and CDR2 YFSETQ. Trimming removed 0 bases at V and 7 bases at J, with 5 bases between. CDR3 coding DNA: TGCGCCAGCAGCTTGGCGGGGAATTCACCCCTCCACTTT. This translates into CASSLAGNSPLHF.

The chain joins TRBV28 to TRBJ1-3, with D tentatively TRBD1 (6 bases). This CDR3 contains 15 residues. V shed 5 bases and J shed 0 bases, with 11 bases lying between them. Per the germline V gene, CDR1 is MDHEN and CDR2 is SYDVKM. CDR3 region: CASSAGVRSGNTIYF. The CDR3 DNA reads as TGTGCCAGCAGTGCAGGGGTCCGCTCTGGAAACACCATATATTTT.